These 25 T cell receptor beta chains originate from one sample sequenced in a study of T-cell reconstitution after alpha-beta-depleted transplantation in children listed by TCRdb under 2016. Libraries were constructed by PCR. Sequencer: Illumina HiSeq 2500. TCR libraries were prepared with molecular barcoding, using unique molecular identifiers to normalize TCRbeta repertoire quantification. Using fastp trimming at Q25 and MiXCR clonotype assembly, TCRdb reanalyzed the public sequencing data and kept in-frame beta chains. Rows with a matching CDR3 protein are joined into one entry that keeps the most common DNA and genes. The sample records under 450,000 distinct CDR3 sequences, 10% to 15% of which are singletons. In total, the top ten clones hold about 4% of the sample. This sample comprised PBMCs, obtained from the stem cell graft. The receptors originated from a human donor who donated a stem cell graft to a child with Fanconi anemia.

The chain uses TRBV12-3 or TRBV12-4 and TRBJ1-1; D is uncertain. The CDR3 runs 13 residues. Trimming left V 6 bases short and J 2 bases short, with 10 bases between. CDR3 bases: TGTGCCAGCAGGCCGGGCCCTAACACTGAAGCTTTCTTT. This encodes CASRPGPNTEAFF.

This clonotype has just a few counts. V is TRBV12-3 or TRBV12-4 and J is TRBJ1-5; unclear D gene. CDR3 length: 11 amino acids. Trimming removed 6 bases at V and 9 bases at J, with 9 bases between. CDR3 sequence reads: CASRREGPQHF. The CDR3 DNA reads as TGTGCCAGCAGACGCGAGGGGCCCCAGCATTTT.

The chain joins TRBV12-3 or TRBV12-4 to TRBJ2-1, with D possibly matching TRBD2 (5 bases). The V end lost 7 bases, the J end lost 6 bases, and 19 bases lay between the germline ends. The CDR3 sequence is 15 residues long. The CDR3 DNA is TGTGCCAGCAACTTTCGAGGGCGCCTAGGCAATGAGCAGTTCTTC. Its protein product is CASNFRGRLGNEQFF.

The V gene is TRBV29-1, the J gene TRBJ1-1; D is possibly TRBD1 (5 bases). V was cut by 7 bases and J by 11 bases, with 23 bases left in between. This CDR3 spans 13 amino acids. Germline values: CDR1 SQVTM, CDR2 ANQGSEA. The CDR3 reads CSAKGPRQEGAFF. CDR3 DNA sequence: TGCAGCGCTAAAGGCCCTAGGCAGGAGGGGGCTTTCTTT.

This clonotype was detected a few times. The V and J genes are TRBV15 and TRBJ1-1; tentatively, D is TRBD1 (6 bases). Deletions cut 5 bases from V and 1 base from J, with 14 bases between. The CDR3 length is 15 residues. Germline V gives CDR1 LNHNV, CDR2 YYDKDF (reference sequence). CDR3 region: CATSPLLDRNTEAFF. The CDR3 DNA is TGTGCCACCAGCCCTTTACTGGACAGGAACACTGAAGCTTTCTTT.

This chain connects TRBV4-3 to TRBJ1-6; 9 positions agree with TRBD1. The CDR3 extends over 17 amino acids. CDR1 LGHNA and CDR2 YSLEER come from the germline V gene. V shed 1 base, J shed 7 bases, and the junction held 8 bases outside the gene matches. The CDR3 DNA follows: TGCGCCAGCAGCCAAGGGAGGAGGACAGGGGAGAATTCACCCCTCCACTTT. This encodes CASSQGRRTGENSPLHF.

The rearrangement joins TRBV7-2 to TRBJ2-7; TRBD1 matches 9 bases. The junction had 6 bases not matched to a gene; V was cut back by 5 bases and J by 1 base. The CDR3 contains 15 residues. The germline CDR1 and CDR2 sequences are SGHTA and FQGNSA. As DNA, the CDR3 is TGTGCCAGCAGCCCTCGGGACAGGGCATCCTACGAGCAGTACTTC. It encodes CASSPRDRASYEQYF.

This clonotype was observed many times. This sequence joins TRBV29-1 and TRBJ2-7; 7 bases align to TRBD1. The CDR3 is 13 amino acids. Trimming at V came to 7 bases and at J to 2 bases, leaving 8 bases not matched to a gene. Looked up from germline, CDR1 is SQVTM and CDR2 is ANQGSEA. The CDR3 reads CSALADRAYEQYF. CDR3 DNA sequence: TGCAGCGCCTTAGCCGACAGGGCCTACGAGCAGTACTTC.

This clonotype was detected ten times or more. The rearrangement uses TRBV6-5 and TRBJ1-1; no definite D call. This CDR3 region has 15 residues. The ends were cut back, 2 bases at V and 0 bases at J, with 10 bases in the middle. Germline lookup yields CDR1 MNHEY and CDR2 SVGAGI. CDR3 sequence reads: CASSYGEWMNTEAFF. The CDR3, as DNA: TGTGCCAGCAGTTACGGGGAATGGATGAACACTGAAGCTTTCTTT.

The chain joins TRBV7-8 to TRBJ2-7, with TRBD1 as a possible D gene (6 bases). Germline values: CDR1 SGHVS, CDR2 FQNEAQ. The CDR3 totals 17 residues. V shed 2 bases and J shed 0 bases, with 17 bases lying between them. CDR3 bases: TGTGCCAGCAGCTTACACGCAGGGGCAGGGAGCTCCTACGAGCAGTACGTC. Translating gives CASSLHAGAGSSYEQYV.

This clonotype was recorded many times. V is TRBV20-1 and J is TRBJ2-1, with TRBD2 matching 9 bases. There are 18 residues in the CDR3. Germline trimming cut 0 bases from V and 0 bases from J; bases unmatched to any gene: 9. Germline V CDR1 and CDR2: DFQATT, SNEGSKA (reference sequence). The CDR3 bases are TGCAGTGCTAGAGAGGGCAGCGGGGGGATATCCTCCTACAATGAGCAGTTCTTC. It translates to CSAREGSGGISSYNEQFF.

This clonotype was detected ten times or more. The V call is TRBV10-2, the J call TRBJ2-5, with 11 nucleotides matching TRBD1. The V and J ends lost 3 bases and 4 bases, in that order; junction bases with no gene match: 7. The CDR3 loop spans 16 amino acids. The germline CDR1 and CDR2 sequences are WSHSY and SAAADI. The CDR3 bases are TGCGCCAGCAGTGACCTGGGGACAGGGGGTCGAGAGACCCAGTACTTC. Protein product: CASSDLGTGGRETQYF.

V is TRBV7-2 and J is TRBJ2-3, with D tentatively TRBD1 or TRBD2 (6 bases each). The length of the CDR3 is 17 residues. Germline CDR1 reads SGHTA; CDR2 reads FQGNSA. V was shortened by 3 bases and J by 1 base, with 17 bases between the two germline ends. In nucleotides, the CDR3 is TGTGCCAGCAGCTTCGGGGGCGGACTGGGGGGCACAGATACGCAGTATTTT. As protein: CASSFGGGLGGTDTQYF.

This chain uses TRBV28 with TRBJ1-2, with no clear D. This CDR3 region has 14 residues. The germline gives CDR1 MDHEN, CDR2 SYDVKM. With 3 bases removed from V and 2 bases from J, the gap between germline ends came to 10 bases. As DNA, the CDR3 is TGTGCCAGCAGTTTGATCGGGCAGAACTATGGCTACACCTTC. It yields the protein CASSLIGQNYGYTF.

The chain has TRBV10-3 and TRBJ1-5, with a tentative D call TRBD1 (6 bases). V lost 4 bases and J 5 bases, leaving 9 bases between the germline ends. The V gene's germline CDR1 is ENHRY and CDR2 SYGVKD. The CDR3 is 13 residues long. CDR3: CAISGTEDQPQHF. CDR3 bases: TGTGCCATCAGTGGGACAGAAGATCAGCCCCAGCATTTT.

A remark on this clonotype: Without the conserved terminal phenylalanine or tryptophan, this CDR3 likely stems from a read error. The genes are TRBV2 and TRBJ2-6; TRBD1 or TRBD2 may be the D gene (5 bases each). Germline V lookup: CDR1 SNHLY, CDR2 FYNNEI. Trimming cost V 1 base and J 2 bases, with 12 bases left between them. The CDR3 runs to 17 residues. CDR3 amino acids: CASSEGWDPTGANVLTS. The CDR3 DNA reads TGTGCCAGCAGTGAAGGATGGGACCCGACTGGGGCCAACGTCCTGACTTCC.

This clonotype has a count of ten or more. CDR3 amino acids: CASSLLGQINYGYTF. DNA for the CDR3: TGTGCCAGCAGTCTACTGGGACAGATCAACTATGGCTACACCTTC. The chain joins TRBV2 to TRBJ1-2; 7 bases are a match to TRBD1. From germline, CDR1 is SNHLY and CDR2 FYNNEI. The V gene end was trimmed by 5 bases and the J gene end by 2 bases; junction bases not matched to a gene: 8. The CDR3 extends over 15 amino acids.

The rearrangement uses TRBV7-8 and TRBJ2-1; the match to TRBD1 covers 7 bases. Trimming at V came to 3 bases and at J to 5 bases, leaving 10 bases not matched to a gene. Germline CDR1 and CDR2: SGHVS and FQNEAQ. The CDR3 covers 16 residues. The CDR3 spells CASSFRDSPSDNEQFF. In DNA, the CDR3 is TGTGCCAGCAGCTTCCGGGACAGCCCTTCGGACAATGAGCAGTTCTTC.

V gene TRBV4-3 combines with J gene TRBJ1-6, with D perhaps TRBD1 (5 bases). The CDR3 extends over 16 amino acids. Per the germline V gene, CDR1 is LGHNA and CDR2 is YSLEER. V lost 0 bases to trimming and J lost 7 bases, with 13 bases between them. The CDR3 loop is CASSQDTGRANSPLHF. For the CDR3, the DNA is TGCGCCAGCAGCCAAGATACGGGCAGGGCGAATTCACCCCTCCACTTT.

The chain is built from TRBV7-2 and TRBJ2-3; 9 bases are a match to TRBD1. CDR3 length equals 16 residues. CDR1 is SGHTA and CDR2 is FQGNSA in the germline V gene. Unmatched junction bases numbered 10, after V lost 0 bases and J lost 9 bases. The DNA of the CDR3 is TGTGCCAGCAGCTTAGCTGGGACAGGGACAAAAGTCACGCAGTATTTT. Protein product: CASSLAGTGTKVTQYF.

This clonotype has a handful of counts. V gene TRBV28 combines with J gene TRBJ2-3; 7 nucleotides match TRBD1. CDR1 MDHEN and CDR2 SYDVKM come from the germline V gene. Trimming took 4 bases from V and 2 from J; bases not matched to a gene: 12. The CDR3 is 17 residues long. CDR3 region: CASSSIGDSTHTDTQYF. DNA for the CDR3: TGTGCCAGCAGTTCCATTGGGGACAGTACCCACACAGATACGCAGTATTTT.

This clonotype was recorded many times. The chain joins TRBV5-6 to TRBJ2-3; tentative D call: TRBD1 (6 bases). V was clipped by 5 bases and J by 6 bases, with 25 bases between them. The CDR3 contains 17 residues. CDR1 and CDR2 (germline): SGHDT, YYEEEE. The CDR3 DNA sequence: TGTGCCAGCAGAGGTTCCGTCACAGGGACGGTCGCGGATACGCAGTATTTT. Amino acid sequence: CASRGSVTGTVADTQYF.

The CDR3 DNA is TGTGCCAGCAGTGGACAGGGATGGGGTAATTCACCCCTCCACTTT. Encoded protein: CASSGQGWGNSPLHF. The genes are TRBV12-3 or TRBV12-4 and TRBJ1-6; 8 bases are a match to TRBD1. The V gene end was trimmed by 5 bases and the J gene end by 6 bases; junction bases not matched to a gene: 6. The CDR3 extends over 15 amino acids.

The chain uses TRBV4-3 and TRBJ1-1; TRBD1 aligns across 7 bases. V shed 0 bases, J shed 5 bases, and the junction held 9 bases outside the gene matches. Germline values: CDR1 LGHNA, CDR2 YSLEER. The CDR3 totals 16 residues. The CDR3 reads CASSQDWMTGRTEAFF. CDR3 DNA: TGCGCCAGCAGCCAAGATTGGATGACAGGGCGTACTGAAGCTTTCTTT.

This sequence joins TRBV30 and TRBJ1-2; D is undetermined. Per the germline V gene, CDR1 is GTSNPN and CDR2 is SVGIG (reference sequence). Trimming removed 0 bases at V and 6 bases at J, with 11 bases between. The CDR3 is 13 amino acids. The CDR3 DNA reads TGTGCCTGGAGTGTAAAGGGAATAGATGGCTACACCTTC. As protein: CAWSVKGIDGYTF.